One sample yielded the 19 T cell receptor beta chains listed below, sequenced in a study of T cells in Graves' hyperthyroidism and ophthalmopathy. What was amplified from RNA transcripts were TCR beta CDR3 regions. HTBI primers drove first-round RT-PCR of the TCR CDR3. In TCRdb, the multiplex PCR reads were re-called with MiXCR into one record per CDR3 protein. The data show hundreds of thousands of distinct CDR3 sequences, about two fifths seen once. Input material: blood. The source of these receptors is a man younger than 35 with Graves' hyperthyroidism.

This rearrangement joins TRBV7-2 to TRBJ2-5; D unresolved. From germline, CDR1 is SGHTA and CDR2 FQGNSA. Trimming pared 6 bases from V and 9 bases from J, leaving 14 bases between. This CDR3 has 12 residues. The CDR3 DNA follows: TGTGCCAGCAGTCTCGACCATCAGCCCCAGTACTTC. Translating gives CASSLDHQPQYF. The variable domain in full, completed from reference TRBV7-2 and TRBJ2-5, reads GAGVSQSPSNKVTEKGKDVELRCDPISGHTALYWYRQSLGQGLEFLIYFQGNSAPDKSGLPSDRFSAERTGGSVSTLTIQRTQQEDSAVYLCASSLDHQPQYFGPGTRLLVL.

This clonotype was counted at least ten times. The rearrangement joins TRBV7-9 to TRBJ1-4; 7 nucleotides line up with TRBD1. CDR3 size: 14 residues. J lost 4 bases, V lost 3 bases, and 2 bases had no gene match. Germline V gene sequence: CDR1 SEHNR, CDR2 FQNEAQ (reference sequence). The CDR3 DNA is TGTGCCAGCAGCTTCGACAGGGTTAATGAAAAACTGTTTTTT. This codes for CASSFDRVNEKLFF.

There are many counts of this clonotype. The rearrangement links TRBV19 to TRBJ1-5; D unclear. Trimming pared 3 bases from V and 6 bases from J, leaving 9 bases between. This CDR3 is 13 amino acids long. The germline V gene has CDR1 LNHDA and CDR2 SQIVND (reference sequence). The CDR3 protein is CASSIVLGQPQHF. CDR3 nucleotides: TGTGCCAGTAGTATTGTTTTGGGTCAGCCCCAGCATTTT. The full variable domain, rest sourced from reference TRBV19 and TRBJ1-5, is DGGITQSPKYLFRKEGQNVTLSCEQNLNHDAMYWYRQDPGQGLRLIYYSQIVNDFQKGDIAEGYSVSREKKESFPLTVTSAQKNPTAFYLCASSIVLGQPQHFGDGTRLSIL.

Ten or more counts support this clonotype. CDR3 DNA sequence: TGCAGCGTTGAATCCGGAGATCAGCCCCAGCATTTT. It encodes CSVESGDQPQHF. The chain has TRBV29-1 and TRBJ1-5; no clear D. V dropped 2 bases and J dropped 5 bases, with 7 bases sitting between them. Looked up from germline, CDR1 is SQVTM and CDR2 is ANQGSEA. The CDR3 contains 12 residues. The variable domain in full, with the rest retrieved from reference TRBV29-1 and TRBJ1-5, is SAVISQKPSRDICQRGTSLTIQCQVDSQVTMMFWYRQQPGQSLTLIATANQGSEATYESGFVIDKFPISRPNLTFSTLTVSNMSPEDSSIYLCSVESGDQPQHFGDGTRLSIL.

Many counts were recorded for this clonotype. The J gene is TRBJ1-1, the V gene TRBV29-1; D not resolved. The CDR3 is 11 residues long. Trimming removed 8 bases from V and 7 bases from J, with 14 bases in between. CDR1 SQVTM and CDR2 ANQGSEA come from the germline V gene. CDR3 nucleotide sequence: TGCAGCCTTAGGACCGGCGGTGAAGCTTTCTTT. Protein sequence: CSLRTGGEAFF.

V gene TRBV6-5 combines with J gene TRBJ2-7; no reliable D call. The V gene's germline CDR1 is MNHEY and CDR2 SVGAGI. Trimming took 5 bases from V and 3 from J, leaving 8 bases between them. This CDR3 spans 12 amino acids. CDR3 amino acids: CASSNAGYEQYF. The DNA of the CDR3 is TGTGCCAGCAGTAATGCCGGCTACGAGCAGTACTTC.

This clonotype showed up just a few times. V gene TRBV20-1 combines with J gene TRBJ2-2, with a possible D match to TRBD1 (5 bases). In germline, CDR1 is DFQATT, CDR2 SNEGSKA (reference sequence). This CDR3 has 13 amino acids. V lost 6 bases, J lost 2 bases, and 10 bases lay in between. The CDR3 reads CSAAQGNTGELFF. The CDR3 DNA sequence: TGCAGTGCCGCCCAGGGAAACACCGGGGAGCTGTTTTTT.

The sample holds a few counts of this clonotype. The CDR3 region has the DNA TGCAGCGTTGGGGACGGTACCATCTACGAGCAGTACTTC. Its protein product is CSVGDGTIYEQYF. The chain recombines TRBV29-1 with TRBJ2-7, with D perhaps TRBD1 or TRBD2 (5 bases each). Germline loops: CDR1 SQVTM, CDR2 ANQGSEA. V was cut by 4 bases and J by 3 bases, with 13 bases left in between. CDR3 size: 13 residues.

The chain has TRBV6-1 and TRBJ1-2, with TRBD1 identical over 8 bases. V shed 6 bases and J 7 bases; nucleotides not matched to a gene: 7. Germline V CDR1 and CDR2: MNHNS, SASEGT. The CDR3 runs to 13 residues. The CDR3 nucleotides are TGTGCCAGCAGCGCAGGGGGCTTCTTTGGCTACACCTTC. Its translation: CASSAGGFFGYTF.

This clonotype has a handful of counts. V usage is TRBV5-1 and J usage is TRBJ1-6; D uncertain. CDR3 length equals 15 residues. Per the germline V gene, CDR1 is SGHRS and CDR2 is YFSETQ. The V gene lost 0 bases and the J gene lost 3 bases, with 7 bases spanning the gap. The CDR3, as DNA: TGCGCCAGCAGCTTGGACTTCGGCTATAATTCACCCCTCCACTTT. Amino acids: CASSLDFGYNSPLHF.

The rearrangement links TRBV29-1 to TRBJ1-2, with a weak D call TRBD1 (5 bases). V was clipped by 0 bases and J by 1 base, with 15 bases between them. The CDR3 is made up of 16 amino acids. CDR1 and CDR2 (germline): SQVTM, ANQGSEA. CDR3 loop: CSVEDARTHDNYGYTF. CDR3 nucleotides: TGCAGCGTTGAAGATGCCCGGACACATGATAACTATGGCTACACCTTC.

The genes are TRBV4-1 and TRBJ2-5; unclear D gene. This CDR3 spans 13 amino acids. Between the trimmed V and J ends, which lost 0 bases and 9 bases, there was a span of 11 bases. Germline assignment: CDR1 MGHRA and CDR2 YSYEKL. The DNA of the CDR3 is TGCGCCAGCAGCCAAGACCCCTTTGTGGCCCAGTACTTC. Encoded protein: CASSQDPFVAQYF.

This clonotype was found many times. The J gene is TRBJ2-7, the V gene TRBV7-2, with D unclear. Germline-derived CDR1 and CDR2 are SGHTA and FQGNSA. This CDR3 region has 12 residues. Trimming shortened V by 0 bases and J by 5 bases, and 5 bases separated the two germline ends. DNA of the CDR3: TGTGCCAGCAGCTTAGCGGACCACGAGCAGTACTTC. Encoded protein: CASSLADHEQYF.

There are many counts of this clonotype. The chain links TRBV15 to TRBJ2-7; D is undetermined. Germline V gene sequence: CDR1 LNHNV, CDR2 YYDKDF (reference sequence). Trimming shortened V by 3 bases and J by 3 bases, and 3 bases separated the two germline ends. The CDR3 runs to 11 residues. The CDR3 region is CATSSNYEQYF. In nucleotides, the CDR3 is TGTGCCACCAGCAGTAACTACGAGCAGTACTTC.

The CDR3 DNA sequence: TGTGCCAGCAGTTTTGGGGGGGCGGGGCCCCAGCATTTT. This encodes CASSFGGAGPQHF. The chain recombines TRBV7-9 with TRBJ1-5, with D possibly being TRBD1 (6 bases). The CDR3 is 13 residues long. The V and J ends lost 6 bases and 9 bases respectively, with 15 bases between them. The V gene's germline CDR1 is SEHNR and CDR2 FQNEAQ (reference sequence). The full variable domain, with the rest looked up from reference TRBV7-9 and TRBJ1-5, is DTGVSQNPRHKITKRGQNVTFRCDPISEHNRLYWYRQTLGQGPEFLTYFQNEAQLEKSRLLSDRFSAERPKGSFSTLEIQRTEQGDSAMYLCASSFGGAGPQHFGDGTRLSIL.

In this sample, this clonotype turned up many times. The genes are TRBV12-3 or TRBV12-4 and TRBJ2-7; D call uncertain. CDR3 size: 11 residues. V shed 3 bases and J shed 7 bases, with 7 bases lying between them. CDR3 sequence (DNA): TGTGCCAGCAGTTTGATCGGGGAGCAGTACTTC. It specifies CASSLIGEQYF.

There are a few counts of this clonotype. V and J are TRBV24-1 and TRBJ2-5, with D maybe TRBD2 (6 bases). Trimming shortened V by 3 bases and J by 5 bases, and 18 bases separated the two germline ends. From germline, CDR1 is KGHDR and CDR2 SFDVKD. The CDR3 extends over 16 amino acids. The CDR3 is CATSDNLGEARETQYF. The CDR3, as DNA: TGTGCCACCAGTGATAACCTGGGGGAGGCCCGGGAGACCCAGTACTTC.

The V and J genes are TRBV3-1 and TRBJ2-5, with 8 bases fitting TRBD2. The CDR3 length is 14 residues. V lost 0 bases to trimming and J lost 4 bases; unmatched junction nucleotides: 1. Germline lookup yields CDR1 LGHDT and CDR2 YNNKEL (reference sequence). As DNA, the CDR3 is TGTGCCAGCAGCCAAGACAGCGGGAGAGAGACCCAGTACTTC. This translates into CASSQDSGRETQYF.

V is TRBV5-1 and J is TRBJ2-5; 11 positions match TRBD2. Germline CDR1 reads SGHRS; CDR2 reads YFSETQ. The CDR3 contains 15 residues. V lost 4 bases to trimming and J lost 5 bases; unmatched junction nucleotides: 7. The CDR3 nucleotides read TGCGCCAGCAGCGAACGTAGCGGGGGGGCGGAGACCCAGTACTTC. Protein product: CASSERSGGAETQYF. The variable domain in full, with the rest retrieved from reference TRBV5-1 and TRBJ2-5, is KAGVTQTPRYLIKTRGQQVTLSCSPISGHRSVSWYQQTPGQGLQFLFEYFSETQRNKGNFPGRFSGRQFSNSRSEMNVSTLELGDSALYLCASSERSGGAETQYFGPGTRLLVL.